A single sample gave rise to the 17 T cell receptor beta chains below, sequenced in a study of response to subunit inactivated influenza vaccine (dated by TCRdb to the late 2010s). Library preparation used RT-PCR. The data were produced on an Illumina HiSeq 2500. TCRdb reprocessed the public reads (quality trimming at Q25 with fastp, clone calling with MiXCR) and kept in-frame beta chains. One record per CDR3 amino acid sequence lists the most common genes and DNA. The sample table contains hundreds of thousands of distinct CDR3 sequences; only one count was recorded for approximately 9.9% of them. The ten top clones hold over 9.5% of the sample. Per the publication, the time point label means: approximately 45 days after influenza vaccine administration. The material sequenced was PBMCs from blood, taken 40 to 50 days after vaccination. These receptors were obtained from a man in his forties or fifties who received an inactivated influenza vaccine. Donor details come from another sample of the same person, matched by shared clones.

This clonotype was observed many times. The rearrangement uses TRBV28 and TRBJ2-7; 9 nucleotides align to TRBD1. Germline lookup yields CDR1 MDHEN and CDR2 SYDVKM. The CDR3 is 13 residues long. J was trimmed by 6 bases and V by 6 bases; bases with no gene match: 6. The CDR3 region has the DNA TGTGCCAGCAGATCGGACAGGGGAATCGAGCAGTACTTC. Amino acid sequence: CASRSDRGIEQYF.

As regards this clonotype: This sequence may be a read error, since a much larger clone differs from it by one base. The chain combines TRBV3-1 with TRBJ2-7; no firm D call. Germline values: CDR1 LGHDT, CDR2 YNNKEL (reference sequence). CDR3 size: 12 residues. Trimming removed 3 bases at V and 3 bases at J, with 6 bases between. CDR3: CASSHLGYEQYF. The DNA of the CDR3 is TGTGCCAGCAGCCACTTGGGCTACGAGCAGTACTTC.

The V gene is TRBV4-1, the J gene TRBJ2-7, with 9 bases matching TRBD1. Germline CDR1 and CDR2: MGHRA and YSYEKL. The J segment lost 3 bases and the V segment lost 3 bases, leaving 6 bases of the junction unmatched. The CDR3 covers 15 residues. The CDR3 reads CASSHVPGQGYEQYF. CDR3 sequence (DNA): TGCGCCAGCAGCCACGTCCCGGGACAGGGCTACGAGCAGTACTTC.

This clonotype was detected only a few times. The CDR3 sequence is CASSTRTGDNQPQHF. The CDR3 DNA is TGTGCCAGCAGTACTCGGACAGGGGACAATCAGCCCCAGCATTTT. The chain links TRBV4-2 to TRBJ1-5, with 9 positions matching TRBD1. The CDR3 has 15 amino acids. CDR1 is LGHNA and CDR2 is YNFKEQ in the germline V gene. V lost 6 bases and J lost 3; bases outside the gene matches: 6.

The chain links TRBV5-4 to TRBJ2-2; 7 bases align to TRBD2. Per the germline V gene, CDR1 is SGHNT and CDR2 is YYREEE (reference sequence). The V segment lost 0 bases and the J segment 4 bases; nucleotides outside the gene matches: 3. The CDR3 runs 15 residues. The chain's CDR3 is CASSLGGGSTGELFF. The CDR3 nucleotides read TGTGCCAGCAGCTTGGGCGGGGGAAGCACCGGGGAGCTGTTTTTT.

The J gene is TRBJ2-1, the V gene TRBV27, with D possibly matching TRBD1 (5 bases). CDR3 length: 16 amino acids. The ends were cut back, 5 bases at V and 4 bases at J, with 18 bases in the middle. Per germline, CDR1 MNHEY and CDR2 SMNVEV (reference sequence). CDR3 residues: CASSMGWGVEYNEQFF. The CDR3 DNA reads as TGTGCCAGCAGTATGGGGTGGGGCGTCGAGTACAATGAGCAGTTCTTC.

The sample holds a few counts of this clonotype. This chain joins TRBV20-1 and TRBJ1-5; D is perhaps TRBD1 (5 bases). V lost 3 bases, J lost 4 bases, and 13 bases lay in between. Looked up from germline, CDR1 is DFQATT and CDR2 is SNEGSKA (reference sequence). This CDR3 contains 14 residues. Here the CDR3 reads CSASSGVGNQPQHF. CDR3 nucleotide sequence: TGCAGTGCTAGTTCGGGGGTAGGGAATCAGCCCCAGCATTTT.

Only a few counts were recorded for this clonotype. The CDR3 is CASSQGWAGGIADTQYF. CDR3 DNA: TGCGCCAGCAGCCAAGGGTGGGCAGGGGGGATAGCAGATACGCAGTATTTT. The chain uses TRBV4-3 and TRBJ2-3; D possibly corresponds to TRBD1 (7 bases). The CDR3 spans 17 residues. The V gene's germline CDR1 is LGHNA and CDR2 YSLEER. The V end lost 1 base, the J end lost 4 bases, and 18 bases lay between the germline ends.

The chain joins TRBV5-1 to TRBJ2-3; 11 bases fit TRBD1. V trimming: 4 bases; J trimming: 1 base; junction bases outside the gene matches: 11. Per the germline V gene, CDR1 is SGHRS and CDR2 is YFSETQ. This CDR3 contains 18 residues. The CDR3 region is CASSTGQGAAGRTDTQYF. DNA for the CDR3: TGCGCCAGCAGCACCGGACAGGGGGCAGCCGGACGCACAGATACGCAGTATTTT. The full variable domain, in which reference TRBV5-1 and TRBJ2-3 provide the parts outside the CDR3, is KAGVTQTPRYLIKTRGQQVTLSCSPISGHRSVSWYQQTPGQGLQFLFEYFSETQRNKGNFPGRFSGRQFSNSRSEMNVSTLELGDSALYLCASSTGQGAAGRTDTQYFGPGTRLTVL.

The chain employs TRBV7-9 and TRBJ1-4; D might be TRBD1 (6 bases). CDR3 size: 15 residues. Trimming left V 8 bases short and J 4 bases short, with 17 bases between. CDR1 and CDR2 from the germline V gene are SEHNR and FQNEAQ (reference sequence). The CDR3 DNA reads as TGTGCCAGCCGTTCCAAGGACAGACTTAATGAAAAACTGTTTTTT. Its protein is CASRSKDRLNEKLFF.

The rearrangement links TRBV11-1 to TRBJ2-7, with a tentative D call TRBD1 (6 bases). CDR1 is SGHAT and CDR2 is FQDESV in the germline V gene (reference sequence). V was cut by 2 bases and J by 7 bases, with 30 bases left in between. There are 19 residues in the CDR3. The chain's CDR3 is CASSLRAVRGKGVIWEQYF. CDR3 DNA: TGTGCCAGCAGCTTAAGGGCTGTCAGGGGTAAGGGGGTGATTTGGGAGCAGTACTTC.

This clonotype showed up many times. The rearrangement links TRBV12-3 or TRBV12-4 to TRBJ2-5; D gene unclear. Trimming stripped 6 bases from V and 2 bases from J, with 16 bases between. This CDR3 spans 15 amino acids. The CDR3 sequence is CASSPPMGPQETQYF. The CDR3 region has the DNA TGTGCCAGCAGCCCCCCGATGGGCCCACAAGAGACCCAGTACTTC.

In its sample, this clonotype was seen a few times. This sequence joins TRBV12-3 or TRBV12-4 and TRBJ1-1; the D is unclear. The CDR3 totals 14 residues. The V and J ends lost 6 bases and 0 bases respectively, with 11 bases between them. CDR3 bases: TGTGCCAGCAGGCCAGCGGGAATGAACACTGAAGCTTTCTTT. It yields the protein CASRPAGMNTEAFF.

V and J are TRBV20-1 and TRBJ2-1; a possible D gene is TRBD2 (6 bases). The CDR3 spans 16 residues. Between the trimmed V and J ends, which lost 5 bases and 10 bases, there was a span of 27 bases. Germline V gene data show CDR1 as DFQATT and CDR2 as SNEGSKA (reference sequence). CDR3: CSAEILGGEVILEQFF. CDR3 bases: TGCAGTGCTGAAATACTAGGCGGGGAAGTGATCTTAGAGCAGTTCTTC.

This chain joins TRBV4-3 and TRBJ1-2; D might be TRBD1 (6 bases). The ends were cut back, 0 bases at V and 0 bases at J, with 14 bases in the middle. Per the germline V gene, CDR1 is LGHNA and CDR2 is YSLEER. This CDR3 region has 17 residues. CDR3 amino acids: CASSQDLWTASNYGYTF. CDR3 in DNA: TGCGCCAGCAGCCAAGACCTTTGGACAGCCTCTAACTATGGCTACACCTTC.

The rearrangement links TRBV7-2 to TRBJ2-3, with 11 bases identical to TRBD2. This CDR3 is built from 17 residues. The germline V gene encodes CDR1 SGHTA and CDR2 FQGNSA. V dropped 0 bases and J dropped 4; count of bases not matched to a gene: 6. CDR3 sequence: CASSLALAGGAADTQYF. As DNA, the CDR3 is TGTGCCAGCAGCTTAGCTCTAGCGGGGGGTGCGGCAGATACGCAGTATTTT.

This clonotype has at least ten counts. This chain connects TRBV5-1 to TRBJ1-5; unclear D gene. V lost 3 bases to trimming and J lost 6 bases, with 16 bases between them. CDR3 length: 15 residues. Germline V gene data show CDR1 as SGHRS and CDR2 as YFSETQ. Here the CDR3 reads CASSWAGLSGQPQHF. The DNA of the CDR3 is TGCGCCAGCAGCTGGGCCGGCCTTTCAGGTCAGCCCCAGCATTTT.